The 18 T cell receptor beta chains below were found in one sample sequenced in a study of CXCR3-negative and CXCR3-positive naive CD8 T cells. Libraries were UMI-labeled 5' RACE TRB cDNA. TCRdb reprocessed the 5' RACE reads and stores each CDR3 protein as one record, lacking DNA. The repertoire table contains 100,000 to 150,000 distinct CDR3 sequences. The sequenced sample consisted of naive CXCR3- CD8+ T cells from blood. Subset specified: CD45RO-CCR7+CD27+CD95- naive CD8+ T cells lacking CXCR3 (TNR3-). The receptors derive from a human donor in good health. Some clones in this sample may be carry-over from other donors' samples.

The gene calls are TRBV11-1 and TRBJ2-1; the TCRdb call, TRBD1, lacks DNA for checking. Per germline, CDR1 SGHAT and CDR2 FQDESV (reference sequence). The length of the CDR3 is 15 residues. This CDR3 reads CASSPLQGGYNEQFF. The complete variable domain, with remaining parts taken from reference TRBV11-1 and TRBJ2-1, reads EAEVAQSPRYKITEKSQAVAFWCDPISGHATLYWYRQILGQGPELLVQFQDESVVDDSQLPKDRFSAERLKGVDSTLKIQPAELGDSAMYLCASSPLQGGYNEQFFGPGTRLTVL.

V usage is TRBV25-1 and J usage is TRBJ1-5; the D call of TRBD1 rests on TCRdb alone, since no DNA is present to check it. From germline, CDR1 is MGHDK and CDR2 SYGVNS. CDR3 length: 16 residues. This CDR3 reads CASSPKGGTVNQPQHF.

This sequence joins TRBV7-3 and TRBJ1-2; TCRdb names TRBD1, which stays unverified in the absence of DNA. The CDR3 covers 15 residues. Germline loops: CDR1 SGHTA, CDR2 FQGTGA. The CDR3 loop reads CASSLTSSGDYGYTF.

The CDR3 loop is CASSVYSTNNEQFF. This chain uses TRBV9 with TRBJ2-1. Germline CDR1 and CDR2: SGDLS and YYNGEE. The CDR3 spans 14 residues. Full variable domain (remainder filled in from reference TRBV9 and TRBJ2-1): DSGVTQTPKHLITATGQRVTLRCSPRSGDLSVYWYQQSLDQGLQFLIQYYNGEERAKGNILERFSAQQFPDLHSELNLSSLELGDSALYFCASSVYSTNNEQFFGPGTRLTVL.

The rearrangement uses TRBV5-1 and TRBJ1-2; TCRdb's D gene call, TRBD1, goes unchecked for lack of DNA. Germline lookup yields CDR1 SGHRS and CDR2 YFSETQ. The CDR3 is 19 amino acids. The CDR3 loop is CASSLGIETDKVTNYGYTF.

The V call is TRBV27, the J call TRBJ2-7; TCRdb designates TRBD1, a call that cannot be tested without DNA. The CDR3 is 14 amino acids. CDR1 and CDR2 from the germline V gene are MNHEY and SMNVEV (reference sequence). CDR3 sequence: CASSTTAGAYEQYF.

This chain connects TRBV5-1 to TRBJ2-7; absent DNA, TCRdb's TRBD1 call cannot be checked. The CDR3 has 12 amino acids. From germline, CDR1 is SGHRS and CDR2 YFSETQ. This chain's CDR3 is CASSHEGVEQYF.

The chain carries TRBV7-2 and TRBJ2-1; TCRdb proposes TRBD2, but this gene call is untestable without DNA. The CDR3 contains 18 residues. CDR1 is SGHTA and CDR2 is FQGNSA in the germline V gene. The CDR3 sequence: CANHRLFDSGERGNEQFF.

The chain couples TRBV12-3 or TRBV12-4 to TRBJ2-1; TCRdb reports TRBD1, a call that lacks DNA to check it against. The CDR3 totals 16 residues. CDR3 loop: CASSFSGHREKNEQFF.

The chain has TRBV6-6 and TRBJ1-1; the TCRdb call, TRBD1, lacks DNA for checking. CDR1 MNHNY and CDR2 SVGAGI come from the germline V gene (reference sequence). CDR3 length equals 13 residues. The CDR3 region is CASIDQGRTEAFF.

The chain is built from TRBV12-3 or TRBV12-4 and TRBJ2-2; TCRdb lists TRBD1, though no DNA is available to test this call. This CDR3 region has 14 residues. Here the CDR3 reads CAIPLAENTGELFF.

This rearrangement joins TRBV27 to TRBJ1-2. Germline loops: CDR1 MNHEY, CDR2 SMNVEV (reference sequence). The CDR3 sequence is 13 residues long. CDR3 in amino acids: CASRLGANYGYTF.

The V call is TRBV7-9, the J call TRBJ2-1; there is no DNA to check the TCRdb D call of TRBD1. Germline lookup yields CDR1 SEHNR and CDR2 FQNEAQ (reference sequence). The CDR3 has 17 residues. CDR3 protein: CASSSERVDSNYNEQFF.

The chain couples TRBV12-3 or TRBV12-4 to TRBJ2-4. This CDR3 contains 12 residues. The CDR3: CASSLWGRIQYF.

V is TRBV7-2 and J is TRBJ1-2. Germline V gives CDR1 SGHTA, CDR2 FQGNSA. This CDR3 spans 13 amino acids. This CDR3 is CASSLGGLYGYTF.

This sequence joins TRBV27 and TRBJ1-2; TCRdb gives TRBD1 as the D gene, but with no DNA this cannot be confirmed. CDR3 length equals 16 residues. Germline CDR1 is MNHEY and CDR2 is SMNVEV (reference sequence). The CDR3 is CASSTGTGPLPYGYTF.

The genes are TRBV4-2 and TRBJ1-1; TCRdb's D call of TRBD1 is untestable without DNA. This CDR3 region has 15 residues. Looked up from germline, CDR1 is LGHNA and CDR2 is YNFKEQ. CDR3 sequence: CASSQVDGENTEAFF.

This CDR3 is CASSWGDLRSSGYTETQYF. V usage is TRBV28 and J usage is TRBJ2-5; TCRdb outputs TRBD2, but without DNA this stays unchecked. The CDR3 totals 19 residues. The germline V gene has CDR1 MDHEN and CDR2 SYDVKM. The variable domain in full, completed from reference TRBV28 and TRBJ2-5, reads DVKVTQSSRYLVKRTGEKVFLECVQDMDHENMFWYRQDPGLGLRLIYFSYDVKMKEKGDIPEGYSVSREKKERFSLILESASTNQTSMYLCASSWGDLRSSGYTETQYFGPGTRLLVL.